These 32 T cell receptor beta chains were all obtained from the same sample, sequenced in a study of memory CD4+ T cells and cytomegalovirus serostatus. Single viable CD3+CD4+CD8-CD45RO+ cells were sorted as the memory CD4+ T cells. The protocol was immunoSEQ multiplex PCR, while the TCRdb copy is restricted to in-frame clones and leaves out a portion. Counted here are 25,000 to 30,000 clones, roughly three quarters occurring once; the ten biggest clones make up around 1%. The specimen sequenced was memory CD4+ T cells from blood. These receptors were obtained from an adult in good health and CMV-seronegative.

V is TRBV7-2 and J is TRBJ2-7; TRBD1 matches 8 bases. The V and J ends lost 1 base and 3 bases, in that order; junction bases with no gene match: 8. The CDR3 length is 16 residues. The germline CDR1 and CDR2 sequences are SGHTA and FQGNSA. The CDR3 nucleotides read TGTGCCAGCAGCTTAGGGCGGAGTACAGGGGGCTACGAGCAGTACTTC. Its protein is CASSLGRSTGGYEQYF.

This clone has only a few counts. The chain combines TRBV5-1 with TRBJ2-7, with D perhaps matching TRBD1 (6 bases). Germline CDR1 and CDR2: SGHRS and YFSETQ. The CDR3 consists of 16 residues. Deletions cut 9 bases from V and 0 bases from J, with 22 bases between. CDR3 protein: CANRARFLDSSYEQYF. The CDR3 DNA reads TGCGCCAACAGGGCACGATTTTTAGACAGCTCCTACGAGCAGTACTTC.

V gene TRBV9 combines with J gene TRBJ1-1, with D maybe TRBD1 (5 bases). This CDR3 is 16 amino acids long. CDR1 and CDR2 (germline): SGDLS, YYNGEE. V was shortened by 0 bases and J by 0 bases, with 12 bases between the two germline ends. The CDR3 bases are TGTGCCAGCAGCGTAGGACAGCTATTTATGAACACTGAAGCTTTCTTT. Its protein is CASSVGQLFMNTEAFF.

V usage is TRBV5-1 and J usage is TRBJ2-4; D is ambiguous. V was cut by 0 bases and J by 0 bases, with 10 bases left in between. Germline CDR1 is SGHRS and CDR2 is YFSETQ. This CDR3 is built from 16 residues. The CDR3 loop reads CASSLGPRLAKNIQYF. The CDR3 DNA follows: TGCGCCAGCAGCTTGGGGCCCCGGCTAGCCAAAAACATTCAGTACTTC.

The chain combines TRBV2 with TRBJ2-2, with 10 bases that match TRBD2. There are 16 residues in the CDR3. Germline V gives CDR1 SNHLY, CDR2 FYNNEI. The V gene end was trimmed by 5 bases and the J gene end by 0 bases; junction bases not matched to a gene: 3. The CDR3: CASSRSGGPNTGELFF. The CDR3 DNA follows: TGTGCCAGCAGTCGTAGCGGGGGGCCGAACACCGGGGAGCTGTTTTTT.

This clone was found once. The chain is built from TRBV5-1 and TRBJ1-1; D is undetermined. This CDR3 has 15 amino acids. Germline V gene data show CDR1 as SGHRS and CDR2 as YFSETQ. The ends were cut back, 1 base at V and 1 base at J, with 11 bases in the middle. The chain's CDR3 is CASSLLEGGNTEAFF. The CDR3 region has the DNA TGCGCCAGCAGCTTGCTTGAGGGAGGGAACACTGAAGCTTTCTTT.

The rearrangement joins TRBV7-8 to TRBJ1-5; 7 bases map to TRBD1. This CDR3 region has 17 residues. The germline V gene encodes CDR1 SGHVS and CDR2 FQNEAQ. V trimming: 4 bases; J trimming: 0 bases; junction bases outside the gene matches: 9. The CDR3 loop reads CASSSRRTGNSNQPQHF. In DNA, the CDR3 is TGTGCCAGCAGCTCCCGACGGACAGGAAATAGCAATCAGCCCCAGCATTTT.

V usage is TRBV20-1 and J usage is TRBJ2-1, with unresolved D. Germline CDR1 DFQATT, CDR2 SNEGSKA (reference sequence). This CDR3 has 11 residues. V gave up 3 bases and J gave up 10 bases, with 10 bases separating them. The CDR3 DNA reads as TGCAGTGCTAGGCCCTTTGAGGAGCAGTTCTTC. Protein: CSARPFEEQFF.

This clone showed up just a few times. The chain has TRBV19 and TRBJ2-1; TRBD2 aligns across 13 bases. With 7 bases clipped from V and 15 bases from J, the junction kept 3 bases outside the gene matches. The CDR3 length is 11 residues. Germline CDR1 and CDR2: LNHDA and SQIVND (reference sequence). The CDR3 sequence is CASKLAGGLFF. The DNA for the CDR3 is TGTGCCAGTAAACTAGCGGGAGGGCTGTTCTTC.

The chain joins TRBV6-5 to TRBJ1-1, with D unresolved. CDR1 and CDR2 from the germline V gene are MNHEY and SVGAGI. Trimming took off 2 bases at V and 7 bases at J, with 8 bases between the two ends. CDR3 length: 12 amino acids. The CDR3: CASSYGGREAFF. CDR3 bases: TGTGCCAGCAGTTACGGAGGCCGTGAAGCTTTCTTT.

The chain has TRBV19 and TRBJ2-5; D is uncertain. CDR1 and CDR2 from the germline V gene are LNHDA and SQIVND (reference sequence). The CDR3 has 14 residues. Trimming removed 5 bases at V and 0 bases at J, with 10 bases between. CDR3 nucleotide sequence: TGTGCCAGTAGTCGGGTTGCGGACCAAGAGACCCAGTACTTC. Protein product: CASSRVADQETQYF. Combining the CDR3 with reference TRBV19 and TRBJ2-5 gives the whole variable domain DGGITQSPKYLFRKEGQNVTLSCEQNLNHDAMYWYRQDPGQGLRLIYYSQIVNDFQKGDIAEGYSVSREKKESFPLTVTSAQKNPTAFYLCASSRVADQETQYFGPGTRLLVL.

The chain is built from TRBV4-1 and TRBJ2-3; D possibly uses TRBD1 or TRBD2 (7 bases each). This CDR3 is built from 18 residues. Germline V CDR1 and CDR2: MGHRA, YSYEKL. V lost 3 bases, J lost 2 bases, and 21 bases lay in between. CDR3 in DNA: TGCGCCAGCAGCCACCTTAGGGGGCCTAGCGGATCCACAGATACGCAGTATTTT. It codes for CASSHLRGPSGSTDTQYF.

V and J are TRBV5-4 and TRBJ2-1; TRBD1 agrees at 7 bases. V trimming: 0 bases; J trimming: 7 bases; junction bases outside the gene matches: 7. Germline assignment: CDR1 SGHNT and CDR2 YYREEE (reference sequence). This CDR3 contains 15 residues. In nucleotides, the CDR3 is TGTGCCAGCAGCTTGGTAGGGGGCGCCCTTAATGAGCAGTTCTTC. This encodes CASSLVGGALNEQFF.

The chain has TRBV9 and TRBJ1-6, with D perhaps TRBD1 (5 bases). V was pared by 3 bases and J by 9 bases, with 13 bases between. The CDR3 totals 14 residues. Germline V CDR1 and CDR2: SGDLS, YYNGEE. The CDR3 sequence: CASSADTRGSPLHF. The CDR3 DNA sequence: TGTGCCAGCAGCGCGGACACTCGGGGTTCACCCCTCCACTTT.

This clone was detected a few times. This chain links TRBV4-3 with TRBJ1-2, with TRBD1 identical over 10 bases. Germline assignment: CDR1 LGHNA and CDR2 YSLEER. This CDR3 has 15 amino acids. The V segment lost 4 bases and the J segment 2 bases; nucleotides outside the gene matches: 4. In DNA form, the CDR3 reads TGCGCCAGCAGCCCCGGGACAGGGGACAACTATGGCTACACCTTC. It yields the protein CASSPGTGDNYGYTF.

As DNA, the CDR3 is TGTGCCAGCAGCTTGTATGACAGCAATCTTCCCTACGAGCAGTACTTC. This gives the protein CASSLYDSNLPYEQYF. J is TRBJ2-7 and V is TRBV5-6, with D tentatively TRBD1 (5 bases). The germline V gene has CDR1 SGHDT and CDR2 YYEEEE. This CDR3 has 16 amino acids. Trimming stripped 1 base from V and 2 bases from J, with 16 bases between.

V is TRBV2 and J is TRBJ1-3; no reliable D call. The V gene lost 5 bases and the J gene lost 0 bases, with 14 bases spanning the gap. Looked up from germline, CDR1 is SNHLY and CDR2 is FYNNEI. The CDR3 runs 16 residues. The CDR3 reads CASSIVGSVSGNTIYF. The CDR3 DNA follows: TGTGCCAGCAGTATTGTTGGCAGCGTCTCTGGAAACACCATATATTTT.

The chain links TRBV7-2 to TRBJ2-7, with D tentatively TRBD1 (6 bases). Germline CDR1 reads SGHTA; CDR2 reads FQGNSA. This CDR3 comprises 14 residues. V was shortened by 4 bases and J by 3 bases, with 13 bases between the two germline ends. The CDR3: CASSSGTSVYEQYF. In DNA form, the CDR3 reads TGTGCCAGCAGCTCCGGGACATCGGTCTACGAGCAGTACTTC. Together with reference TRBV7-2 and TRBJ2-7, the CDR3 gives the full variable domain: GAGVSQSPSNKVTEKGKDVELRCDPISGHTALYWYRQSLGQGLEFLIYFQGNSAPDKSGLPSDRFSAERTGGSVSTLTIQRTQQEDSAVYLCASSSGTSVYEQYFGPGTRLTVT.

The CDR3 region has the DNA TGTGCCAGCAGCGCGAACGGGAATGGGGCCCCAGATACGCAGTATTTT. It encodes CASSANGNGAPDTQYF. J is TRBJ2-3 and V is TRBV9; D assignment may be TRBD1 or TRBD2 (5 bases each). The CDR3 consists of 16 residues. V dropped 3 bases and J dropped 4 bases, with 18 bases sitting between them. Germline-derived CDR1 and CDR2 are SGDLS and YYNGEE.

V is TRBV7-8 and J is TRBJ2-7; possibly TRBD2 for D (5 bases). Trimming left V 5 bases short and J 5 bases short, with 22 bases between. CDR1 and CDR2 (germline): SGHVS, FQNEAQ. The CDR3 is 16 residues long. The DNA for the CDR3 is TGTGCCAGCAGCCCCATCGCCGCCCGGGATAGGAACGAGCAGTACTTC. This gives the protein CASSPIAARDRNEQYF.

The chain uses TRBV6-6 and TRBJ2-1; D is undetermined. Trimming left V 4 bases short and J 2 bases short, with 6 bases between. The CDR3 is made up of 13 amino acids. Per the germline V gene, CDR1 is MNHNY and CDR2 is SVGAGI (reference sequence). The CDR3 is CASSLGPYNEQFF. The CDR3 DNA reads TGTGCCAGCAGTTTAGGACCCTACAATGAGCAGTTCTTC.

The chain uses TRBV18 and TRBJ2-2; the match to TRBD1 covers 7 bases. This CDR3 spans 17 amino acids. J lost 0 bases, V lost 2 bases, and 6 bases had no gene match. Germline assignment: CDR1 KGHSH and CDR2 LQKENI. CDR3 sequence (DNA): TGTGCCAGCTCACCAGACCGGGACAGTGCGAACACCGGGGAGCTGTTTTTT. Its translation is CASSPDRDSANTGELFF.

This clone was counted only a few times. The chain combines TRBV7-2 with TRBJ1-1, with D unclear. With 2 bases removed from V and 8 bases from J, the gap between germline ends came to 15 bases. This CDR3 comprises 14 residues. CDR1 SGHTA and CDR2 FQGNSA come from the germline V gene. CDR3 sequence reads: CASSLYPRRTEAFF. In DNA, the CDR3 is TGTGCCAGCAGCTTATACCCCCGGCGGACCGAAGCTTTCTTT.

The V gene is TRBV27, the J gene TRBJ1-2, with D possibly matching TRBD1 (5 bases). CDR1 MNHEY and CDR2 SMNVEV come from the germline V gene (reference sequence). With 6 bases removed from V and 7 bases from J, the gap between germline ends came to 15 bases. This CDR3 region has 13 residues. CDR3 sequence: CASSPPDRTGYTF. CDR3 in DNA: TGTGCCAGCAGCCCTCCCGACAGAACTGGCTACACCTTC.

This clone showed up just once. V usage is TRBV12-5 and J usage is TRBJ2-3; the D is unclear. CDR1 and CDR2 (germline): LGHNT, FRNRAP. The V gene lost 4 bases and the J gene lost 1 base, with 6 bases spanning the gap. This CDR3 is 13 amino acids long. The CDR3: CASGWSGTDTQYF. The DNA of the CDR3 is TGTGCTAGTGGTTGGAGCGGCACAGATACGCAGTATTTT.

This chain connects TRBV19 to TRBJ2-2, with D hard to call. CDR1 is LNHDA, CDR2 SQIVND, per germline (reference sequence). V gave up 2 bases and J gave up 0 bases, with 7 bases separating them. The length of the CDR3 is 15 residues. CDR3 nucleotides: TGTGCCAGTAGTATATGGACCTCGAACACCGGGGAGCTGTTTTTT. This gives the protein CASSIWTSNTGELFF. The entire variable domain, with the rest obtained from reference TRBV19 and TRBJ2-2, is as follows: DGGITQSPKYLFRKEGQNVTLSCEQNLNHDAMYWYRQDPGQGLRLIYYSQIVNDFQKGDIAEGYSVSREKKESFPLTVTSAQKNPTAFYLCASSIWTSNTGELFFGEGSRLTVL.

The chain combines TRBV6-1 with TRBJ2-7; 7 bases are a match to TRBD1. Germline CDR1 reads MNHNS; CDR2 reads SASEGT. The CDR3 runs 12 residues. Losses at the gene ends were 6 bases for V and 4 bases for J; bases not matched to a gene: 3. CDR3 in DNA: TGTGCCAGCAGGCCGACAGGGTACGAGCAGTACTTC. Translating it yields CASRPTGYEQYF.

Here the CDR3 reads CASSQEGTERNTIYF. The DNA of the CDR3 is TGCGCCAGCAGCCAAGAAGGGACAGAGAGGAACACCATATATTTT. The chain joins TRBV4-3 to TRBJ1-3, with 7 bases matching TRBD1. V lost 0 bases and J lost 7; bases outside the gene matches: 6. The germline gives CDR1 LGHNA, CDR2 YSLEER. The CDR3 extends over 15 amino acids.

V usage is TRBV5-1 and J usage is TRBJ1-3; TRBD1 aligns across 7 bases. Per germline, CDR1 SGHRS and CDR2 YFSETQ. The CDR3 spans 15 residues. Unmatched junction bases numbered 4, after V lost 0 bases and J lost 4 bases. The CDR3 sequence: CASSLEGQKGNTIYF. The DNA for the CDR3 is TGCGCCAGCAGCTTGGAGGGACAGAAAGGAAACACCATATATTTT.

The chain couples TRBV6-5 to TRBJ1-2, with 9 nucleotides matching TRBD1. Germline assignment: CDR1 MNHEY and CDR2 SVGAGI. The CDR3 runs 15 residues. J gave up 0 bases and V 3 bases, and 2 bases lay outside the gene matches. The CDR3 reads CASSYGTGTNYGYTF. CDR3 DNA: TGTGCCAGCAGTTATGGGACAGGGACTAACTATGGCTACACCTTC.

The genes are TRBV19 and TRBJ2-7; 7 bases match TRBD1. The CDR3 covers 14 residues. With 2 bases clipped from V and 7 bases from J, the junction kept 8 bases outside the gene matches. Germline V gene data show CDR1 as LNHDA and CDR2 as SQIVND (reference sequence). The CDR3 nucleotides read TGTGCCAGTAGTATAAGGGGACAGCATGGGGAGCAGTACTTC. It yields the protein CASSIRGQHGEQYF.

The CDR3 protein is CASSPLAGATLSGANVLTF. CDR3 coding DNA: TGTGCCAGCTCACCCTTAGCGGGGGCCACCCTCTCTGGGGCCAACGTCCTGACTTTC. The chain links TRBV18 to TRBJ2-6, with 9 bases fitting TRBD2. The J segment lost 0 bases and the V segment lost 3 bases, leaving 9 bases of the junction unmatched. Germline CDR1 reads KGHSH; CDR2 reads LQKENI. This CDR3 has 19 amino acids.